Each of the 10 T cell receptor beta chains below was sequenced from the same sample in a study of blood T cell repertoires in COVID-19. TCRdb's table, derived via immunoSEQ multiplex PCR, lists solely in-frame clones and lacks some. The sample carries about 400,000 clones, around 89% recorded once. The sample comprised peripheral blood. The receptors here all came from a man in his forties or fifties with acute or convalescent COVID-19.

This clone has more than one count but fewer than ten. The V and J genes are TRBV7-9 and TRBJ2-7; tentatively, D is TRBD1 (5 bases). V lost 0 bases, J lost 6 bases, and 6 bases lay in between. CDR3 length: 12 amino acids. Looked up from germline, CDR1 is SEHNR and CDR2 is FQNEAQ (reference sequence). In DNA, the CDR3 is TGTGCCAGCAGCTTAGCGCAGGGCGAGCAGTACTTC. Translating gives CASSLAQGEQYF.

The CDR3 nucleotides are TGTGCCAGCAGCACTGGGACAGGGAAGGGGGAGACCCAGTACTTC. Translating it yields CASSTGTGKGETQYF. The chain uses TRBV7-2 and TRBJ2-5; TRBD1 matches at 9 bases. The CDR3 runs 15 residues. CDR1 and CDR2 (germline): SGHTA, FQGNSA. With 5 bases clipped from V and 5 bases from J, the junction kept 9 bases outside the gene matches.

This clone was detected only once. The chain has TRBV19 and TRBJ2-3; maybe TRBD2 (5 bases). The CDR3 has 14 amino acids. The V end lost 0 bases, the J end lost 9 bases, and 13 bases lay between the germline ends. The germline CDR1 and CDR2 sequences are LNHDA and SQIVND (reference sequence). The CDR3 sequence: CASSIDRAVGTQYF. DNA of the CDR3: TGTGCCAGTAGTATAGATCGAGCGGTTGGGACGCAGTATTTT.

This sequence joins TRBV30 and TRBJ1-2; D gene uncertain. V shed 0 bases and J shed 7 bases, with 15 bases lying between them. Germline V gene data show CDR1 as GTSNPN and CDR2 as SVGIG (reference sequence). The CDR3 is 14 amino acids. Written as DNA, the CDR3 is TGTGCCTGGAGTGTATTCCATCCTTCGGGTGGCTACACCTTC. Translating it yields CAWSVFHPSGGYTF.

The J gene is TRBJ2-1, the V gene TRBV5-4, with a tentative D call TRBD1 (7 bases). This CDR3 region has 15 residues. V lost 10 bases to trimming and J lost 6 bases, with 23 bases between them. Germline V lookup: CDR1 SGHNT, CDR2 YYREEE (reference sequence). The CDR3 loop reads CASRAEGQLTNEQFF. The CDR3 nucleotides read TGTGCCTCCAGGGCGGAGGGACAGCTCACCAATGAGCAGTTCTTC.

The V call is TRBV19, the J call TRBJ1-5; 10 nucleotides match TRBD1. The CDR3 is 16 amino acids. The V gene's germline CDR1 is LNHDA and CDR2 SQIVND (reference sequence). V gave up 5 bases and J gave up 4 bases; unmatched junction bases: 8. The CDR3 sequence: CASSPSGQGTNQPQHF. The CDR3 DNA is TGTGCCAGTAGTCCCTCGGGACAGGGGACTAATCAGCCCCAGCATTTT. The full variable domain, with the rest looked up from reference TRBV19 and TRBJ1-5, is DGGITQSPKYLFRKEGQNVTLSCEQNLNHDAMYWYRQDPGQGLRLIYYSQIVNDFQKGDIAEGYSVSREKKESFPLTVTSAQKNPTAFYLCASSPSGQGTNQPQHFGDGTRLSIL.

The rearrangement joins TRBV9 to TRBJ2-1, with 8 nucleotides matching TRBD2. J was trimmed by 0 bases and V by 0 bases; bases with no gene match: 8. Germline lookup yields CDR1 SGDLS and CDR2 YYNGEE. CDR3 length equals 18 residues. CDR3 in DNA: TGTGCCAGCAGCGTAGCCACTAGCGGATTTAGCTCCTACAATGAGCAGTTCTTC. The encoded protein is CASSVATSGFSSYNEQFF.

In DNA form, the CDR3 reads TGTGCCAGCAGCGCGGCGGCTAGCCACTACAATGAGCAGTTCTTC. Translating it yields CASSAAASHYNEQFF. V gene TRBV11-1 combines with J gene TRBJ2-1; D perhaps matches TRBD2 (5 bases). V was trimmed by 5 bases and J by 3 bases, leaving 14 bases between them. CDR1 SGHAT and CDR2 FQDESV come from the germline V gene (reference sequence). The CDR3 covers 15 residues.

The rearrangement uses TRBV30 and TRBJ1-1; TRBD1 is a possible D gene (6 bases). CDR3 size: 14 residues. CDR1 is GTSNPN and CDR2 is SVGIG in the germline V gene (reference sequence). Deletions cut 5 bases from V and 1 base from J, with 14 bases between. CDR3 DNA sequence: TGTGCCTGGGCTAGGACAGATTGGAACACTGAAGCTTTCTTT. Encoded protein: CAWARTDWNTEAFF.

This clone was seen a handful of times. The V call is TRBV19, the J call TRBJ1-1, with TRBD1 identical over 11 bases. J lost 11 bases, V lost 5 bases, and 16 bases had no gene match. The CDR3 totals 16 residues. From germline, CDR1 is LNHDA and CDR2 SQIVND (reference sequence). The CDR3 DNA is TGTGCCAGTAGTCCCCGAGATGGACAGGGGGCCGTTGGGGCTTTCTTT. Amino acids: CASSPRDGQGAVGAFF.